The 7 T cell receptor beta chains presented below share a single source sample, sequenced in a study of T cells in pancreatic ductal adenocarcinoma. Surgery without prior neoadjuvant therapy was the treatment of the selected pancreatic ductal adenocarcinoma patients. This table comes from immunoSEQ multiplex PCR, and its TCRdb copy is limited to in-frame clones, with some not included. The sample lists about 17,000 clones; roughly 90% were seen once. What was sequenced was PBMCs. The receptors shown here come from a human donor with pancreatic ductal adenocarcinoma.

The chain employs TRBV10-3 and TRBJ1-1; unclear D gene. The CDR3 covers 13 residues. CDR1 and CDR2 from the germline V gene are ENHRY and SYGVKD. V dropped 5 bases and J dropped 1 base, with 8 bases sitting between them. The CDR3 DNA follows: TGTGCCATCAGTCGGATAGCGAACACTGAAGCTTTCTTT. Protein product: CAISRIANTEAFF.

The rearrangement uses TRBV9 and TRBJ2-7; 7 nucleotides match TRBD1. Germline-derived CDR1 and CDR2 are SGDLS and YYNGEE. The ends lost 4 bases at V and 0 bases at J; junction bases unmatched: 4. This CDR3 contains 14 residues. CDR3 residues: CASSPRQGSYEQYF. CDR3 coding DNA: TGTGCCAGCAGCCCCAGACAGGGCTCCTACGAGCAGTACTTC. The full variable domain, its missing parts supplied by reference TRBV9 and TRBJ2-7, is DSGVTQTPKHLITATGQRVTLRCSPRSGDLSVYWYQQSLDQGLQFLIQYYNGEERAKGNILERFSAQQFPDLHSELNLSSLELGDSALYFCASSPRQGSYEQYFGPGTRLTVT.

The chain uses TRBV6-5 and TRBJ2-3, with TRBD2 identical over 7 bases. J was trimmed by 2 bases and V by 4 bases; bases with no gene match: 9. This CDR3 region has 16 residues. The germline CDR1 and CDR2 sequences are MNHEY and SVGAGI. In nucleotides, the CDR3 is TGTGCCAGCAGTTGGGGGGGAGGAGGGAACACAGATACGCAGTATTTT. Translating it yields CASSWGGGGNTDTQYF.

This chain links TRBV2 with TRBJ1-4; D is undetermined. Germline V gives CDR1 SNHLY, CDR2 FYNNEI. Trimming shortened V by 5 bases and J by 7 bases, and 8 bases separated the two germline ends. CDR3 size: 12 residues. The CDR3 nucleotides are TGTGCCAGCAGTCCGTGGAGTGAAAAACTGTTTTTT. Translated: CASSPWSEKLFF.

The CDR3, as DNA: TGTGCCAGCAGTCCTTCCCCCGGACAGGGGGAAACAGATACGCAGTATTTT. This gives the protein CASSPSPGQGETDTQYF. The rearrangement joins TRBV28 to TRBJ2-3; TRBD1 matches 10 bases. V lost 5 bases to trimming and J lost 3 bases; unmatched junction nucleotides: 11. From germline, CDR1 is MDHEN and CDR2 SYDVKM. The CDR3 runs to 17 residues.

This chain connects TRBV9 to TRBJ1-2; 7 bases are a match to TRBD1. The J segment lost 13 bases and the V segment lost 3 bases, leaving 12 bases of the junction unmatched. This CDR3 is built from 13 residues. In germline, CDR1 is SGDLS, CDR2 YYNGEE. This CDR3 reads CASSAEPGTAATF. CDR3 in DNA: TGTGCCAGCAGCGCGGAACCAGGGACAGCCGCCACCTTC.

The chain employs TRBV6-5 and TRBJ2-2; a weak D match, TRBD1 (6 bases). The germline V and J ends were trimmed by 7 bases and 5 bases, with 14 bases remaining between them. The germline gives CDR1 MNHEY, CDR2 SVGAGI. CDR3 length: 14 residues. CDR3 protein: CASNPLGGTGELFF. The CDR3 DNA sequence: TGTGCCAGCAATCCACTAGGGGGTACCGGGGAGCTGTTTTTT.